What follows describes a single TCR beta chain. Its antigen is unknown. This record belongs to a study of OX40 agonist ivuxolimab in advanced cancers. Broader study findings: The mean number of expanded clones was higher in CD8+ T cells than in CD4+.

The investigators sampled blood at baseline, at cycle 4 day 1, and at cycle 7 day 1. The CDR3 has 16 residues. Trimming stripped 6 bases from V and 0 bases from J, with 15 bases between. Germline CDR1 MNHNY, CDR2 SVGAGI (reference sequence). TCRdb's copy holds only in-frame clones and misses some; the assay was immunoSEQ multiplex PCR. The sample lists approximately 58,000 clones, 88% occurring once. The receptor was isolated from an adult with an advanced solid tumor such as melanoma, head and neck, liver or kidney cancer. The J gene is TRBJ1-3, the V gene TRBV6-6; the D is unclear. The sequenced sample was CD4+ or CD8+ T cells sorted from blood, obtained in a trial of the OX40 agonist ivuxolimab. The CDR3 sequence: CASSPPRRGSGNTIYF. The DNA of the CDR3 is TGTGCCAGCAGCCCGCCCCGGAGAGGCTCTGGAAACACCATATATTTT.